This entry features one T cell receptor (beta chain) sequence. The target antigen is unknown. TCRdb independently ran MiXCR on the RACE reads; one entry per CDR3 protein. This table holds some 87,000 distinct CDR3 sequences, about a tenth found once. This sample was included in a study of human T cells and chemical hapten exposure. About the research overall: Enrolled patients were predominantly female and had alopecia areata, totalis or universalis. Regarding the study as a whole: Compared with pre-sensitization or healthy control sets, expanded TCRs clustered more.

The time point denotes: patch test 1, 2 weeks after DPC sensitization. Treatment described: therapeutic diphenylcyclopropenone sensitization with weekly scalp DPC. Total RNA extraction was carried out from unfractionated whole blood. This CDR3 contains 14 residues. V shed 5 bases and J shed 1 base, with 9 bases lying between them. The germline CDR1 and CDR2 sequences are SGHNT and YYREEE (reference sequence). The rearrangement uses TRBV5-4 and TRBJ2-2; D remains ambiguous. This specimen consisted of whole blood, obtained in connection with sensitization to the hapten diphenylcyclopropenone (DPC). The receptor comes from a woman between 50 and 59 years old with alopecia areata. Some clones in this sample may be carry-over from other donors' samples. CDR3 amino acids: CASRPTRNTGELFF. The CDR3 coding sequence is TGTGCCAGCAGACCTACACGGAACACCGGGGAGCTGTTTTTT.